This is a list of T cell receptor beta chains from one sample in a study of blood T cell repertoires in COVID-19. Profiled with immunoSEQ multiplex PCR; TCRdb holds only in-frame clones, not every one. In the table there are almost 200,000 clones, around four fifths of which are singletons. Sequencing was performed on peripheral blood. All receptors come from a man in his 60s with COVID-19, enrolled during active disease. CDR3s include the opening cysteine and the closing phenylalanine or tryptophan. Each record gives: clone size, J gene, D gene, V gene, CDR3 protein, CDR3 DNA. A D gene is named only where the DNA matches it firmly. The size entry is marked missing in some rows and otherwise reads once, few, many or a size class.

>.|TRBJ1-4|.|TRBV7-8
CASSEGGANEKLFF
TGTGCCAGCAGCGAGGGGGGGGCTAATGAAAAACTGTTTTTT
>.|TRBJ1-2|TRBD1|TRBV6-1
CASSSPGQGHYGYTF
TGTGCCAGCAGTTCGCCGGGACAGGGGCACTATGGCTACACCTTC
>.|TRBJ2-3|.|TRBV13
CASSSWDKSTDTQYF
TGTGCCAGCAGCTCTTGGGACAAAAGCACAGATACGCAGTATTTT
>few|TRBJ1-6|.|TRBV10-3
CAISESLSSDSYNSPLHF
TGTGCCATCAGTGAGTCTTTATCTTCGGACAGCTATAATTCACCCCTCCACTTT
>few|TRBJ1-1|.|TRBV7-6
CASSQDRFGEAFF
TGTGCCAGCAGCCAAGACAGGTTTGGTGAAGCTTTCTTT
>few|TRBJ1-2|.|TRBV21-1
CASTPSTGRVNYGYTF
TGTGCCAGCACCCCCTCAACGGGCAGGGTCAACTATGGCTACACCTTC
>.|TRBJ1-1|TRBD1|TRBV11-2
CASSFDRVLRAEAFF
TGTGCCAGCAGCTTTGACAGGGTTCTAAGAGCTGAAGCTTTCTTT
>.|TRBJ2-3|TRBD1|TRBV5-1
CASSLGWTGSTDTQYF
TGCGCCAGCAGCTTGGGTTGGACAGGGAGCACAGATACGCAGTATTTT
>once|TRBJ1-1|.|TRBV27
CASSGISMNTEAFF
TGTGCCAGCTCAGGGATTAGTATGAACACTGAAGCTTTCTTT
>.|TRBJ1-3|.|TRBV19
CASRIEGSGNTIYF
TGTGCCAGTCGGATTGAGGGATCGGGAAACACCATATATTTT
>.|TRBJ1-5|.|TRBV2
CASSGTGFRNQPQHF
TGTGCCAGCAGCGGTACAGGGTTCAGAAATCAGCCCCAGCATTTT
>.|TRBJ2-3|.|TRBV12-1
CASRRGQGTDTQYF
TGTGCCAGCAGACGAGGACAGGGAACAGATACGCAGTATTTT
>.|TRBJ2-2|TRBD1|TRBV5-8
CASSLEGASGELFF
TGTGCCAGCAGCTTGGAGGGGGCAAGCGGGGAGCTGTTTTTT
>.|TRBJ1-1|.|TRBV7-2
CASSLKSMNTEAFF
TGTGCCAGCAGCTTAAAGTCTATGAACACTGAAGCTTTCTTT
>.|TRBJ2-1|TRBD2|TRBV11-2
CASSHIGLSGNPFNEQFF
TGTGCCAGCAGTCATATAGGGTTGAGCGGGAACCCCTTCAACGAGCAGTTCTTC
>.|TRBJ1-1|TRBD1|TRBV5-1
CASSLDRGQTEAFF
TGCGCCAGCAGCTTGGACAGGGGGCAAACTGAAGCTTTCTTT
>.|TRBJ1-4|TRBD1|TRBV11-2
CASSLDRTNEKLFF
TGTGCCAGCAGCTTGGACAGGACCAATGAAAAACTGTTTTTT
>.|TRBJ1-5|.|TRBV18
CASSLLGQGSQPQHF
TGTGCCAGCTCTCTTCTTGGGCAGGGAAGTCAGCCCCAGCATTTT
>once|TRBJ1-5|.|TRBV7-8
CASSQGGNQPQHF
TGTGCCAGCAGCCAGGGCGGGAATCAGCCCCAGCATTTT
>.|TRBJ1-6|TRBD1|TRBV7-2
CASSSEQGANSPLHF
TGTGCCAGCAGCTCCGAACAGGGGGCCAATTCACCCCTCCACTTT
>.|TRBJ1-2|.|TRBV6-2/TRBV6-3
CASSYGGRSNTDGYTF
TGTGCCAGCAGTTATGGAGGAAGATCCAACACGGATGGCTACACCTTC
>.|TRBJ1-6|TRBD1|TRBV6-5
CASSYSQGASNSPLHF
TGTGCCAGCAGTTACTCACAGGGGGCGTCTAATTCACCCCTCCACTTT
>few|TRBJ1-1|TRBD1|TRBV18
CASSSATGVGTEAFF
TGTGCCAGCTCGTCAGCGACAGGGGTGGGCACTGAAGCTTTCTTT
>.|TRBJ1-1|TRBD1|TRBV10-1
CASGQGTEAFF
TGCGCCAGCGGACAGGGGACTGAAGCTTTCTTT
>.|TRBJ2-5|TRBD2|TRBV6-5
CASSYSWGEGETQYF
TGTGCCAGCAGTTACTCGTGGGGGGAGGGAGAGACCCAGTACTTC
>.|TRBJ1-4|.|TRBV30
CAWSRDIREKLFF
TGTGCCTGGAGCAGGGACATCCGTGAAAAACTGTTTTTT
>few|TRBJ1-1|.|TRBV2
CASSALGPDTEAFF
TGTGCCAGCAGTGCGCTGGGCCCGGACACTGAAGCTTTCTTT
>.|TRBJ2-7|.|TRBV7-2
CASSLGGGGTYEQYF
TGTGCCAGCAGCTTGGGGGGAGGTGGGACCTACGAGCAGTACTTC
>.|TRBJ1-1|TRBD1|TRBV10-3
CAISVGGAQNTEAFF
TGTGCCATCAGTGTAGGGGGCGCACAGAACACTGAAGCTTTCTTT
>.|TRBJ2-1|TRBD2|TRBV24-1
CATSATSGSSYNEQFF
TGTGCCACCAGTGCCACTAGCGGGAGCTCCTACAATGAGCAGTTCTTC
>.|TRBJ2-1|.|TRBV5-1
CASMGRGENEQFF
TGCGCCAGCATGGGGAGGGGGGAGAATGAGCAGTTCTTC
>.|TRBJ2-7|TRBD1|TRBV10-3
CAISGQGYEQYF
TGTGCCATCAGCGGACAGGGGTACGAGCAGTACTTC
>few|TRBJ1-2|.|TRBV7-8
CASTPRGLAGTYGYTF
TGTGCCAGCACCCCCCGGGGGTTAGCCGGGACCTATGGCTACACCTTC
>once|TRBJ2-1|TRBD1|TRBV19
CATTGQYNEQFF
TGTGCCACCACGGGACAGTACAATGAGCAGTTCTTC
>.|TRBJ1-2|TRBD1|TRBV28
CASRGTGAGGYTF
TGTGCCAGCAGGGGTACAGGGGCAGGCGGCTACACCTTC
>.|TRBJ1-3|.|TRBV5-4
CASSLDASGSGNTIYF
TGTGCCAGCAGCTTGGATGCCTCAGGCTCTGGAAACACCATATATTTT
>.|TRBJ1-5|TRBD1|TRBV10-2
CASSEGRRQGPQHF
TGCGCCAGCAGTGAGGGACGTCGACAGGGGCCCCAGCATTTT
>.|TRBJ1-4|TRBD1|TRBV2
CASSDDRGRREKLFF
TGTGCCAGCAGTGATGACAGGGGGCGGCGTGAAAAACTGTTTTTT
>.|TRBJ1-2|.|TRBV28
CASSLMGQGYGYTF
TGTGCCAGCAGTTTAATGGGGCAGGGCTATGGCTACACCTTC
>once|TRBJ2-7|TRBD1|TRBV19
CASAPGGTGGKEQYF
TGTGCCAGTGCTCCGGGGGGGACAGGGGGCAAGGAGCAGTACTTC
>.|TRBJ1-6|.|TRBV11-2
CASSLDSNSPLHF
TGTGCCAGCAGCTTGGACAGTAATTCACCCCTCCACTTT
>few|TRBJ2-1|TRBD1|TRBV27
CASSLPGTGSNEQFF
TGTGCCAGCAGTTTGCCCGGGACAGGGAGTAATGAGCAGTTCTTC
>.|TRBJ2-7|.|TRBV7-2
CASSLTRTENYEQYF
TGTGCCAGCAGCCTCACTAGGACGGAAAACTACGAGCAGTACTTC
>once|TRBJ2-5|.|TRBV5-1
CASSLEAGRRETQYF
TGCGCCAGCAGCTTGGAGGCGGGCCGCCGAGAGACCCAGTACTTC
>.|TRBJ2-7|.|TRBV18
CASSPPSSYEQYF
TGTGCCAGCTCACCCCCGTCCTCCTACGAGCAGTACTTC
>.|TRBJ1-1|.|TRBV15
CATSFRENTEAFF
TGTGCCACCAGCTTCCGAGAGAACACTGAAGCTTTCTTT
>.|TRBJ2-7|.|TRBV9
CASSPETGAYEQYF
TGTGCCAGCAGCCCCGAGACGGGGGCCTACGAGCAGTACTTC
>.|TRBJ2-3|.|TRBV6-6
CASSPRRLVAYRTDTQYF
TGTGCCAGCAGTCCCCGCAGATTGGTAGCGTATCGCACAGATACGCAGTATTTT
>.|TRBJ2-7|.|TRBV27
CASKDGGRDEQYF
TGTGCCAGCAAAGACGGGGGGCGTGACGAGCAGTACTTC
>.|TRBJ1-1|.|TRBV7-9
CASSLLEFEAFF
TGTGCCAGCAGCCTCCTAGAGTTCGAAGCTTTCTTT
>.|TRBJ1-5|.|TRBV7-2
CASSLGGGSNQPQHF
TGTGCCAGCAGCTTAGGCGGCGGGAGCAATCAGCCCCAGCATTTT
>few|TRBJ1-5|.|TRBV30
CAWSVPAGFNQPQHF
TGTGCCTGGAGTGTACCGGCAGGGTTCAATCAGCCCCAGCATTTT
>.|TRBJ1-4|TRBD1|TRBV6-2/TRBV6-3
CASSYQPGQGNEKLFF
TGTGCCAGCAGTTACCAACCGGGACAGGGGAATGAAAAACTGTTTTTT
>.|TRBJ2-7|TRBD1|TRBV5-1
CASSLGGQGAGEQYF
TGCGCCAGCAGCCTGGGGGGACAGGGGGCTGGTGAGCAGTACTTC
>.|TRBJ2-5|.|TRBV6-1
CASSEGAGIGETQYF
TGTGCCAGCAGTGAAGGTGCGGGGATCGGGGAGACCCAGTACTTC
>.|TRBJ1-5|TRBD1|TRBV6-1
CASSEHGQGVQPQHF
TGTGCCAGCAGTGAACACGGACAGGGCGTGCAGCCCCAGCATTTT
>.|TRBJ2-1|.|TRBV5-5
CASSFSPSSYNEQFF
TGTGCCAGCAGCTTTTCTCCTAGCTCCTACAATGAGCAGTTCTTC
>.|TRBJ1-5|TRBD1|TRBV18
CASSPETGGQMPQHF
TGTGCCAGCTCACCCGAGACAGGGGGCCAGATGCCCCAGCATTTT
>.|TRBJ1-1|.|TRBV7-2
CASSRGSNTEAFF
TGTGCCAGCAGCCGAGGATCGAACACTGAAGCTTTCTTT
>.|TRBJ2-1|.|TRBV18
CASSPDSGRGHNEQFF
TGTGCCAGCTCACCAGACTCGGGCAGGGGCCACAATGAGCAGTTCTTC